The present T cell receptor beta chain was sequenced within a study of T cell repertoires in cytomegalovirus infection. TCRdb itself ran the reads through MiXCR, one entry per CDR3 protein. The table lists approximately 1,000,000 distinct CDR3 sequences, roughly 30% of them singletons. There are 16 residues in the CDR3. Trimming shortened V by 7 bases and J by 3 bases, and 19 bases separated the two germline ends. This clonotype showed up many times. Its cognate antigen is unknown. Material: cultured CD8+ T cells from PBMCs, obtained from culture after CMV antigen stimulation. The chain has TRBV12-3 or TRBV12-4 and TRBJ2-1; a possible D gene is TRBD2 (7 bases). This clonotype was sampled from a human donor in good health (CMV status not recorded). Some clones in this sample may be carry-over from other donors' samples. The CDR3 spells CASTHSAGAFYNEQFF. The CDR3 region has the DNA TGTGCCAGCACCCACTCTGCGGGGGCCTTCTACAATGAGCAGTTCTTC.